One T cell receptor beta chain is described in this entry. This record belongs to a study of blood T cell repertoires in COVID-19. Study details: T cells, B-cell-depleted T cells, or PBMCs supplied cDNA or gDNA.

The V gene lost 3 bases and the J gene lost 4 bases, with 12 bases spanning the gap. CDR3 length equals 13 residues. From germline, CDR1 is SQVTM and CDR2 ANQGSEA. Generated by immunoSEQ multiplex PCR, the TCRdb table keeps only in-frame clones and is missing some. The sample holds about 40,000 clones; 91% are singletons and the top ten take less than 20%. The gene calls are TRBV29-1 and TRBJ1-2; D gene uncertain. The clonotype originates from a young woman in a cohort sampled during active COVID-19. Input material: peripheral blood. CDR3 sequence reads: CSVEAEGGYGYTF. In DNA form, the CDR3 reads TGCAGCGTTGAGGCAGAGGGCGGCTATGGCTACACCTTC.